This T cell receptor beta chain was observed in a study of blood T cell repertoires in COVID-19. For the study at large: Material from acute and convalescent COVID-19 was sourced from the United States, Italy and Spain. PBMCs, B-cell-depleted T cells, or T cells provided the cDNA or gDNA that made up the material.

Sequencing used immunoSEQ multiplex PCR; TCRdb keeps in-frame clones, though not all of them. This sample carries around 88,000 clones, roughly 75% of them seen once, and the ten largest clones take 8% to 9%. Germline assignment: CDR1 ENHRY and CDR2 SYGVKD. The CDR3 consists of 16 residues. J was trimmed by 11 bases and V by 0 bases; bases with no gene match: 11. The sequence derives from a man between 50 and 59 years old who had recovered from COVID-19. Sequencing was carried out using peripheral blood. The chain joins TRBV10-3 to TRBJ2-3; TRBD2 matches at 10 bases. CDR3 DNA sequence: TGTGCCATCAGTGAGTCGCAGCGGGAGGGCAGCAGAGGGCAGTATTTT. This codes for CAISESQREGSRGQYF.